These 30 T cell receptor beta chains share one sample of origin, sequenced in a study of blood T cell repertoires in COVID-19 (dated by TCRdb to between 2020 and 2021). Library generation was performed with the immunoSEQ multiplex PCR assay. TCRdb obtained this table from immuneACCESS and retained in-frame rearrangements with V and J assigned. These tables miss some clones; where compared with another copy, unresolved V genes account for less than half of the shortfall, and the remainder is unexplained. The sample profile shows about 140,000 clones; around 90% of them were found once. 2.5% of the sample comes from the top ten. Material: peripheral blood. These receptors came from a human donor with COVID-19, enrolled during active disease. The donor label of this sample is uncertain.

The chain recombines TRBV5-1 with TRBJ2-5; tentative D call: TRBD1 (5 bases). The V gene lost 0 bases and the J gene lost 0 bases, with 15 bases spanning the gap. This CDR3 comprises 17 residues. Looked up from germline, CDR1 is SGHRS and CDR2 is YFSETQ. CDR3 bases: TGCGCCAGCAGCTTGGTTAAGGCAGGGCGGTACCAAGAGACCCAGTACTTC. Translation gives CASSLVKAGRYQETQYF. Combining the CDR3 with reference TRBV5-1 and TRBJ2-5 gives the whole variable domain KAGVTQTPRYLIKTRGQQVTLSCSPISGHRSVSWYQQTPGQGLQFLFEYFSETQRNKGNFPGRFSGRQFSNSRSEMNVSTLELGDSALYLCASSLVKAGRYQETQYFGPGTRLLVL.

The rearrangement links TRBV5-6 to TRBJ1-4; tentative D call: TRBD1 (6 bases). V lost 2 bases and J 8 bases, leaving 16 bases between the germline ends. The CDR3 is 15 amino acids. CDR1 is SGHDT and CDR2 is YYEEEE in the germline V gene. CDR3 DNA: TGTGCCAGCAGCTTTACGGGGGGCGCAGACGAAAAACTGTTTTTT. It yields the protein CASSFTGGADEKLFF.

The chain links TRBV9 to TRBJ2-1; 13 bases match TRBD2. V trimming: 3 bases; J trimming: 7 bases; junction bases outside the gene matches: 4. This CDR3 has 15 residues. Germline V lookup: CDR1 SGDLS, CDR2 YYNGEE. The chain's CDR3 is CASSGGTSGINEQFF. The CDR3 DNA sequence: TGTGCCAGCAGCGGGGGGACTAGCGGGATAAATGAGCAGTTCTTC.

The chain carries TRBV6-5 and TRBJ1-1; D not resolved. From germline, CDR1 is MNHEY and CDR2 SVGAGI. The length of the CDR3 is 15 residues. The V end was cut by 4 bases, the J end by 2 bases, with 14 bases between. The CDR3 region has the DNA TGTGCCAGCAGTTCTAGAGGGCAAGCCAACACTGAAGCTTTCTTT. Translating gives CASSSRGQANTEAFF.

This clone showed up just once. This chain links TRBV3-1 (or the pseudogene TRBV3-2) with TRBJ2-2, with 16 bases aligning to TRBD2. V trimming: 1 base; J trimming: 7 bases; junction bases outside the gene matches: 6. The CDR3 loop spans 18 amino acids. The V gene's germline CDR1 is LGHDT and CDR2 YNNKEL (reference sequence). CDR3 loop: CASSQAGLAGGPGGELFF. The CDR3 region has the DNA TGTGCCAGCAGCCAAGCGGGACTAGCGGGGGGGCCTGGCGGGGAGCTGTTTTTT.

The V and J genes are TRBV29-1 and TRBJ1-2, with D tentatively TRBD1 (5 bases). CDR3 length: 14 amino acids. Germline V gene data show CDR1 as SQVTM and CDR2 as ANQGSEA. V dropped 7 bases and J dropped 8 bases, with 23 bases sitting between them. The CDR3 nucleotides are TGCAGCGGAAGGGGCAGCGAGGCCGTCGGCGGCTACACCTTC. Translating gives CSGRGSEAVGGYTF.

This chain joins TRBV5-1 and TRBJ1-1, with unresolved D. The CDR3 is made up of 14 amino acids. The ends were cut back, 0 bases at V and 3 bases at J, with 9 bases in the middle. The germline V gene encodes CDR1 SGHRS and CDR2 YFSETQ. The DNA of the CDR3 is TGCGCCAGCAGCTTGGGACCTGAGGACACTGAAGCTTTCTTT. Protein product: CASSLGPEDTEAFF.

The chain carries TRBV2 and TRBJ1-1, with D possibly TRBD1 on 6 matching bases. The germline gives CDR1 SNHLY, CDR2 FYNNEI. Trimming cost V 10 bases and J 7 bases, with 19 bases left between them. The CDR3 contains 13 residues. CDR3 region: CANPSDSRNEAFF. The CDR3 DNA is TGTGCCAACCCATCGGACAGTCGTAATGAAGCTTTCTTT.

The chain has TRBV10-1 and TRBJ2-2; TRBD1 matches 7 bases. There are 15 residues in the CDR3. Germline V gene lookup returns CDR1 WNHNN and CDR2 SYGVQD (reference sequence). V shed 3 bases and J 4 bases; nucleotides not matched to a gene: 5. The CDR3 reads CASSEGNRGTGELFF. The CDR3 DNA reads as TGCGCCAGCAGTGAAGGAAACAGGGGCACCGGGGAGCTGTTTTTT.

This chain joins TRBV28 and TRBJ1-2, with TRBD1 matching 7 bases. Germline assignment: CDR1 MDHEN and CDR2 SYDVKM. This CDR3 contains 13 residues. V lost 5 bases and J lost 7; bases outside the gene matches: 7. The CDR3, as DNA: TGTGCCAGCAGTCCGGACAGGAAGCGTGGCTACACCTTC. Translating it yields CASSPDRKRGYTF.

The chain combines TRBV24-1 with TRBJ2-3; 8 bases map to TRBD2. Germline V lookup: CDR1 KGHDR, CDR2 SFDVKD. The CDR3 is made up of 15 amino acids. V was pared by 5 bases and J by 4 bases, with 7 bases of the junction left unmatched. CDR3 loop: CATSGPREGADTQYF. CDR3 nucleotide sequence: TGTGCCACCAGTGGCCCACGGGAGGGAGCAGATACGCAGTATTTT.

This clone has just one count. The chain is built from TRBV9 and TRBJ2-3; 10 positions match TRBD2. The V gene's germline CDR1 is SGDLS and CDR2 YYNGEE. V trimming: 2 bases; J trimming: 5 bases; junction bases outside the gene matches: 5. The CDR3 is 15 amino acids. The CDR3 loop is CASSVIAGGEDTQYF. The CDR3 DNA reads TGTGCCAGCAGCGTGATAGCGGGGGGTGAAGATACGCAGTATTTT.

There are a few counts of this clone. In DNA form, the CDR3 reads TGTGCCATCAGCTCCGACCGGCGGGGAGAAAAACTGTTTTTT. Protein sequence: CAISSDRRGEKLFF. The chain carries TRBV10-3 and TRBJ1-4; the D is unclear. The CDR3 has 14 residues. Germline V gene lookup returns CDR1 ENHRY and CDR2 SYGVKD. V was clipped by 6 bases and J by 8 bases, with 16 bases between them.

This sequence joins TRBV7-9 and TRBJ1-6, with a tentative D call TRBD1 (5 bases). This CDR3 has 13 amino acids. Germline V gene lookup returns CDR1 SEHNR and CDR2 FQNEAQ (reference sequence). V lost 5 bases and J lost 8, with 10 bases in between. Written as DNA, the CDR3 is TGTGCCAGCAGCCAGTGGGGGGATTCACCCCTCCACTTT. This sequence encodes CASSQWGDSPLHF.

This clone was observed a handful of times. The chain uses TRBV6-5 and TRBJ2-7; 8 bases fit TRBD1. The CDR3 consists of 14 residues. The V segment lost 6 bases and the J segment 1 base; nucleotides outside the gene matches: 5. Germline assignment: CDR1 MNHEY and CDR2 SVGAGI. In DNA, the CDR3 is TGTGCCAGCAGCCTGAGGGACAGGTCCTACGAGCAGTACTTC. This encodes CASSLRDRSYEQYF.

V usage is TRBV4-1 and J usage is TRBJ2-1; weak D call: TRBD1 (6 bases). Germline V gene lookup returns CDR1 MGHRA and CDR2 YSYEKL. V was cut by 3 bases and J by 6 bases, with 18 bases left in between. The CDR3 is 16 residues long. CDR3 in amino acids: CASSHFSRQGSNEQFF. The CDR3, as DNA: TGCGCCAGCAGCCACTTCTCCCGGCAGGGGAGCAATGAGCAGTTCTTC.

The gene calls are TRBV12-3 or TRBV12-4 and TRBJ2-7, with D possibly matching TRBD1 (5 bases). V was shortened by 3 bases and J by 7 bases, with 13 bases between the two germline ends. The CDR3 length is 13 residues. CDR3 coding DNA: TGTGCCAGCAGTTTGAGACAGCAGAGAGAGCAGTACTTC. Translated, it gives CASSLRQQREQYF.

This clone was detected only once. This chain links TRBV10-3 with TRBJ1-5, with a possible D match to TRBD1 (5 bases). V was pared by 10 bases and J by 0 bases, with 13 bases between. Germline assignment: CDR1 ENHRY and CDR2 SYGVKD. The CDR3 spans 14 residues. CDR3 coding DNA: TGTGCCAGCGGTCAGGGAATTAGCAATCAGCCCCAGCATTTT. Translation gives CASGQGISNQPQHF.

The rearrangement joins TRBV6-5 to TRBJ1-6; possible D gene TRBD1, 6 bases. The germline V and J ends were trimmed by 8 bases and 8 bases, with 13 bases remaining between them. Germline assignment: CDR1 MNHEY and CDR2 SVGAGI. This CDR3 region has 13 residues. This CDR3 reads CASLYREYSPLHF. CDR3 bases: TGTGCCAGCTTGTACAGGGAATATTCACCCCTCCACTTT.

This chain connects TRBV3-1 (or the pseudogene TRBV3-2) to TRBJ1-3, with D uncertain. With 4 bases removed from V and 0 bases from J, the gap between germline ends came to 7 bases. This CDR3 has 14 residues. CDR1 and CDR2 from the germline V gene are LGHDT and YNNKEL (reference sequence). CDR3 nucleotide sequence: TGTGCCAGCAGCCCTAAGAGCTCTGGAAACACCATATATTTT. Translated, it gives CASSPKSSGNTIYF.

This sequence joins TRBV5-6 and TRBJ2-5; D remains ambiguous. Germline V CDR1 and CDR2: SGHDT, YYEEEE. CDR3 length: 13 residues. The V gene lost 1 base and the J gene lost 1 base, with 5 bases spanning the gap. CDR3 protein: CASSLYRQETQYF. Written as DNA, the CDR3 is TGTGCCAGCAGCTTGTATCGCCAAGAGACCCAGTACTTC.

The rearrangement links TRBV25-1 to TRBJ1-1, with D possibly TRBD1 on 6 matching bases. Germline CDR1 MGHDK, CDR2 SYGVNS. V dropped 4 bases and J dropped 4 bases, with 13 bases sitting between them. The CDR3 totals 14 residues. DNA for the CDR3: TGTGCCAGCAGTGTAACAGGGTCGGCCACTGAAGCTTTCTTT. The encoded protein is CASSVTGSATEAFF.

The chain is built from TRBV11-2 and TRBJ2-7; D unresolved. The CDR3 spans 11 residues. The germline V gene encodes CDR1 SGHAT and CDR2 FQNNGV. V lost 4 bases to trimming and J lost 2 bases, with 3 bases between them. The CDR3 nucleotides are TGTGCCAGCAGCTCTACCTACGAGCAGTACTTC. Its translation: CASSSTYEQYF.

This clone has just a few counts. The rearrangement links TRBV21-1 to TRBJ1-2; the D segment call TRBD1 is taken from the table without a DNA check. TRBV21-1 is reported as a pseudogene. The length of the CDR3 is 18 residues. As DNA, the CDR3 is TGTGCCAGCAGCAAACCGAGGACAGGGGGCGGGAGGTTGGATGGCTACACCTTC. Encoded protein: CASSKPRTGGGRLDGYTF.

CDR3 nucleotides: TGTGCCAGCAGCCGAGAACTAGGGAGAGGGTACAATGAGCAGTTCTTC. It yields the protein CASSRELGRGYNEQFF. The genes are TRBV4-2 and TRBJ2-1; possibly TRBD2 for D (5 bases). Germline CDR1 reads LGHNA; CDR2 reads YNFKEQ. The CDR3 length is 16 residues. V lost 4 bases to trimming and J lost 4 bases, with 17 bases between them.

The chain uses TRBV7-2 and TRBJ1-2, with 7 bases that match TRBD1. Per germline, CDR1 SGHTA and CDR2 FQGNSA. The CDR3 runs to 14 residues. V was clipped by 5 bases and J by 0 bases; unmatched bases: 3. The CDR3 nucleotides are TGTGCCAGCAGCATGACAGGGTCTAACTATGGCTACACCTTC. It codes for CASSMTGSNYGYTF.

By proportion, this clone is medium-sized. The V gene is TRBV5-6, the J gene TRBJ1-6; D is perhaps TRBD1 (6 bases). Germline V CDR1 and CDR2: SGHDT, YYEEEE. CDR3 length equals 14 residues. Trimming left V 3 bases short and J 10 bases short, with 14 bases between. Here the CDR3 reads CASSYESGGSPLHF. CDR3 in DNA: TGTGCCAGCAGCTATGAGAGTGGGGGCTCACCCCTCCACTTT. The full variable domain, with the rest looked up from reference TRBV5-6 and TRBJ1-6, is DAGVTQSPTHLIKTRGQQVTLRCSPKSGHDTVSWYQQALGQGPQFIFQYYEEEERQRGNFPDRFSGHQFPNYSSELNVNALLLGDSALYLCASSYESGGSPLHFGNGTRLTVT.

The rearrangement joins TRBV25-1 to TRBJ2-7; 7 bases align to TRBD1. Germline V lookup: CDR1 MGHDK, CDR2 SYGVNS. The V segment lost 0 bases and the J segment 4 bases; nucleotides outside the gene matches: 9. The CDR3 runs to 16 residues. The CDR3 loop is CASSEYAAGGSYEQYF. Here the CDR3 DNA reads TGTGCCAGCAGTGAATACGCCGCAGGGGGATCGTACGAGCAGTACTTC.

The chain links TRBV12-5 to TRBJ1-2; D is possibly TRBD1 (6 bases). The V gene lost 1 base and the J gene lost 8 bases, with 20 bases spanning the gap. Germline CDR1 and CDR2: LGHNT and FRNRAP. The CDR3 consists of 16 residues. The CDR3 sequence is CASGLEHTGSLGGYTF. Here the CDR3 DNA reads TGTGCTAGTGGTTTGGAGCACACAGGGTCCCTAGGAGGCTACACCTTC.

The rearrangement uses TRBV3-1 (or the pseudogene TRBV3-2) and TRBJ1-1; D unclear. The ends were cut back, 2 bases at V and 5 bases at J, with 6 bases in the middle. This CDR3 contains 12 residues. Germline V gene data show CDR1 as LGHDT and CDR2 as YNNKEL (reference sequence). DNA for the CDR3: TGTGCCAGCAGCCAACCCCTAACTGAAGCTTTCTTT. Residues: CASSQPLTEAFF.